Included here is one TCR beta chain sequence, with context. Antigen: not known. The data derive from a study of shared clonotypes between healthy human individuals. Study context: Donor ages ranged 18 to 49 years: a couple of women, three men.

Regarding the study as a whole: Generally, naive subsets (rather than memory subsets) showed larger estimated richness.

The V segment lost 1 base and the J segment 2 bases; nucleotides outside the gene matches: 10. Per germline, CDR1 SGHTA and CDR2 FQGTGA. The length of the CDR3 is 18 residues. Sequencing was performed with immunoSEQ multiplex PCR; in TCRdb, only in-frame clones are kept and a portion is missing. Among roughly 2,300,000 clones listed, about 90% were seen once. The TCR was taken from a man aged 18-30 years in good health. Some clones in this sample may be carry-over from other donors' samples. Sample: naive CD4+ T cells from PBMCs. The subset was: CD45RA+ positively selected. The chain employs TRBV7-3 and TRBJ1-2, with TRBD1 matching 10 bases. This CDR3 is CASSLRGSSTGGNYGYTF. CDR3 coding DNA: TGTGCCAGCAGCTTAAGGGGTTCCTCGACAGGGGGCAACTATGGCTACACCTTC. The variable domain in full, with the rest retrieved from reference TRBV7-3 and TRBJ1-2, is GAGVSQTPSNKVTEKGKYVELRCDPISGHTALYWYRQSLGQGPEFLIYFQGTGAADDSGLPNDRFFAVRPEGSVSTLKIQRTERGDSAVYLCASSLRGSSTGGNYGYTFGSGTRLTVV.